This TCR beta chain was sequenced in a study of T cells in Graves' hyperthyroidism and ophthalmopathy. Comment on this clonotype: Its antigen is unidentified. A junction boundary mismatches the germline segment, possibly from a read error.

RNA transcripts served as the template for amplifying TCR beta CDR3 regions. The TCR CDR3 first-round RT-PCR relied on the HTBI primer set. TCRdb used MiXCR to reprocess the multiplex PCR reads, holding one entry per CDR3 protein. This sample has roughly 93,000 distinct CDR3 sequences, with approximately 39% found just once. Study results and limitations: Most thyroid clonotypes with frequency above 0.001 were detected in blood.

Germline CDR1 reads SGHRS; CDR2 reads YFSETQ. The CDR3 spans 15 residues. The source material was peripheral blood or thyroid tissue (not recorded which). This chain joins TRBV5-1 and TRBJ2-7, with D perhaps TRBD2 (5 bases). The clonotype comes from a woman in her thirties with Graves' hyperthyroidism. The CDR3 bases are TGTGCCAGCAGCTTATCCTCGGGATCGATTTACGAGCAGTACTTC. The encoded protein is CASSLSSGSIYEQYF.